The present T cell receptor (beta chain) was sequenced within a study of beta chain features in type 1 diabetes. Study-wide background: All samples together contributed 100 million to 120 million sorted cells for examination.

Study-wide findings and caveats: TCRB CDR3s from Type 1 diabetes patients were moderately but significantly shorter in all four CD4+ subsets. An over-representation of cells with high TCR expression could result from cDNA sequencing. Within the patient group, naive, central memory and Treg TCRB repertoires appeared more similar to each other than within healthy donors.

Germline CDR1 is SQVTM and CDR2 is ANQGSEA. Trimming left V 8 bases short and J 4 bases short, with 18 bases between. CDR3 length: 14 residues. Sampling consisted of one heparinised blood draw per donor, averaging about 116 mL. Reverse transcribing all isolated RNA meant expressed TCRB transcripts were sequenced. Repertoires were generated with immunoSEQ multiplex PCR, while TCRdb's copy carries only in-frame clones and drops some. In the table there are roughly 700,000 clones, 13% of which are singletons. Note on this clone: The antigen remains unidentified.

The sample was naive CD4+ T cells from blood. This receptor was taken from a man aged 18 to 30 with type 1 diabetes. This sequence joins TRBV29-1 and TRBJ1-5, with D possibly TRBD1 on 6 matching bases. The CDR3: CSIGSQGTNQPQHF. The CDR3 bases are TGCAGCATTGGAAGTCAGGGGACGAATCAGCCCCAGCATTTT.